This TCR beta chain was sequenced for a study of cytomegalovirus exposure and HLA in healthy donors (dated by TCRdb to 2017 to 2019). Background for the entire study: According to an earlier analysis of 587 of the donors, some 180 million T cells yielded 117 million unique TCR beta sequences and roughly 280 Gb of sequence data. About 320 gigabases of sequencing data and tens of millions of unique TCR sequences were included in an early release covering around 650 HLA-typed donors. Of the 300 to 450 genotyped donors, roughly 80% fell in the genetic ancestry cluster associated with self-reported Caucasian donors. The study was designed to test whether signatures of past pathogen exposure could be identified by cataloging public T cell receptors. Using immunosequencing, the study profiled T cell repertoires from around 680 subjects and related those repertoires to cytomegalovirus serostatus. Along with the roughly 670-subject first cohort, a separate validation cohort of more than 90 different subjects was used. High-throughput TCR immunosequencing, statistical association of individual TCRs with disease status, and machine learning were combined to predict cytomegalovirus infection status. To study patterns of TCR occurrence, a later analysis re-analyzed previously published TCR beta repertoires from around 670 donors and added high-resolution HLA genotyping. Rather than using new phenotypic data, the later analysis identified candidate immune exposures from TCR beta sequences and from how often those sequences occurred across donors. An earlier analysis of 587 of the donors used high-throughput TCR beta sequencing to judge whether each TCR beta V gene segment behaved as functional or pseudogenic. Donor age, sex, ethnicity and CMV serostatus were compiled together with the repertoire data. Genome-wide SNP genotypes for about 65% of the roughly 700 donors were used in a later genetic analysis, which treated that subset as a discovery cohort. Every repertoire in the discovery cohort had been generated on one and the same sequencing platform. Class I and class II HLA loci were covered by the typing at four-digit resolution. Typing coverage differed by locus: A, B, C, DRB1 and DQB1 were typed in about 620-630 donors, DQA1 in approximately 520, DPA1 in 600 to 610, and DPB1 in 450 to 480. Four or five DR-DQ haplotypes were treated as single units for association and clustering because of strong linkage in the cohort. On average, roughly 250,000 unique TCR beta nucleotide sequences were sequenced per donor among a few hundred genotyped donors of the cohort, with roughly 18% of those sequences being non-productive.

Here is what the overall study found, with its caveats: A few of the identified cytomegalovirus-associated TCR beta chains were confirmed in vitro to be specific for cytomegalovirus antigens. A later analysis found that HLA-associated TCR beta chains were more clonally expanded and had lower generation probabilities than equally common non-associated chains. In the study, around 160 TCR beta chains were listed as associated with cytomegalovirus. For the cohort, immune exposure information was limited to CMV serostatus. The earlier analysis of 450 to 700 of the donors excluded fewer than 20 rarely observed V segments, including chromosome 9 orphons, because counts were too low. HLA typing was unavailable for some donors at each locus, so association tests used only the typed subset. A further reported finding was that TCR beta sequences accurately predicted the HLA-A and HLA-B alleles for most subjects in the first cohort. Some IMGT-functional V segments, including TRBV6-2 and TRBV6-3, could not be told apart with the 87-base-pair reads, so those segments were excluded. Correlated functional status among segregating V segments might reflect linkage disequilibrium, but an unknown experimental factor could not be ruled out. In both the original and validation cohorts, the classifier was reported to diagnose cytomegalovirus status with high specificity and sensitivity. According to the authors, the approach could potentially be generalized to other disease states and immunological phenotypes. Presence/absence analyses assumed roughly uniform sequencing depth across donors, an assumption that may not hold. V-gene and J-gene trimming of TCR beta chains was associated with a missense DCLRE1C variant in a later genetic analysis, and the association was replicated in an independent cohort. While some public TCRs were present in many individuals, most TCR sequences turned up only very rarely across donors. A cluster of highly shared sequence variants was judged likely to represent a technical artifact of the sequencing pipeline. Several of the top co-occurrence clusters appeared to be linked to parvovirus B19, influenza, CMV and Epstein-Barr virus, according to a later analysis. Specific HLA alleles were associated with 15,000 to 20,000 TCR beta sequences at a false discovery rate of 0.05 in a later analysis. Assigning TCR associations to individual alleles was difficult when HLA alleles, especially DR and DQ, strongly co-occurred. A later analysis found that most CMV-associated TCR beta chains appeared HLA-restricted, with HLA associations seemingly driven largely by CMV exposure. Broadly in line with IMGT annotations, most TCR beta V segments showed up in productive rearrangements about 90% or about 30% of the time in an earlier analysis of around 600 of the donors. Compared with the roughly 700-donor mean, donors in an Asian-associated ancestry cluster had fewer N-insertions in productive TCRs, according to a later genetic analysis. In a later analysis, the rate of TCR association differed among HLA loci, with DRB1 alleles having the most associated TCRs and HLA-C alleles having the fewest. The cohort was sequenced for TCR beta chains only, and without alpha or paired-chain data the features that could be detected were limited.

The cohort was made up of 500 to 800 healthy bone marrow donors. All cohort members were sampled while nominally healthy, although unrecorded immune exposures were likely present. The donor was CMV seropositive and belonged to the group of some 290 seropositive cohort members. Every donor gave a peripheral blood sample, and the peripheral blood mononuclear cells from that sample were used for TCR beta sequencing. The Qiagen DNeasy Blood Extraction Kit was used to extract genomic DNA from the blood cell samples. From cysteine to phenylalanine, the CDR3 is 16 amino acids long. The entry retains the CDR3 DNA only, 48 bases that are in frame from base 1. CDR1 and CDR2, per the germline V gene, are MNHNS and SASEGT. V and J lose 2 bases and 0 bases, and a span of 10 bases separates them. Of note for this clone: Its recognized antigen is unknown. Base-call qualities are not available, and no considerably larger clone is one nucleotide away.

Library generation was performed with the immunoSEQ multiplex PCR assay. A mixture of 60 forward primers for TCR Vbeta segments and 13 reverse primers for TCR Jbeta segments was used in the multiplex PCR. The CDR3 region of rearranged TCR beta genes was amplified from genomic DNA by a multiplex PCR assay. The Illumina HiSeq System was used to sequence the amplified TCR beta libraries as 87-base-pair reads. Per the source publication's procedure: In a later analysis, tens of millions of unique TCR beta chains were counted across the roughly 670 repertoires, and approximately 9.9 million of these chains were shared by at least two donors. Raw reads were error-corrected and collapsed into unique sequences with a nearest-neighbor algorithm that merged closely related sequences to remove PCR and sequencing errors. CDR3 sequences were aligned to IMGT reference sequences to assign V, D and J gene segments. Each retained sequence needed at least a six-nucleotide match to both a V gene segment and a J gene segment. A rearrangement was called productive if the CDR3 had no stop codons and remained in frame with V and J, and every other rearrangement was called non-productive. Following IMGT convention, CDR3 was defined as the stretch from the second conserved V-encoded cysteine to the conserved J-encoded phenylalanine. In an earlier analysis of around 600 of the donors, sequences lacking an unambiguous match to a single V gene segment were excluded. An earlier analysis of fewer than 750 of the donors classified V segments as functional when productive rearrangements were above 56.7% and as segregating when the standard deviation between donors was above 5%. A statistical classification framework was built for diagnosing cytomegalovirus status from the catalog of TCR beta chain sequences. A later analysis assigned V and J genes by comparing TCR nucleotide sequences with IMGT/GENE-DB human TR gene sequences. In a later analysis, CDR3 sequences and most-parsimonious VDJ recombination scenarios were assigned using the TCRdist pipeline. A later analysis defined each TCR beta chain by its CDR3 amino acid sequence plus V-gene family, and excluded reads lacking a unique V-gene family. In a later analysis, fewer than 650 highly shared, low-generation-probability nucleotide sequences were removed to address suspected cross-contamination and a sequencing artifact. A later analysis calculated a clonal expansion index for each public chain from normalized within-repertoire ranks of inferred template counts. Generation probabilities in a later analysis came from a VDJ recombination model fitted to out-of-frame rearrangements, and those results were checked against IGoR. A later analysis scored TCR-TCR, TCR-HLA and TCR-CMV co-occurrence with hypergeometric tests, applying a repertoire-size bias correction to TCR pairs. False discovery rates were estimated in a later analysis by permuting HLA or CMV assignments 20 times. In a later analysis, co-occurring TCRs were grouped with DBSCAN, and TCRdist sequence similarity was added when clustering was performed within HLA-allele-positive subsets. For co-occurrence clustering, repertoires with fewer than 30,000 or more than 120,000 public chains were excluded, along with 4 to 6 repertoires with anomalous nucleotide sharing. The table was pulled from immuneACCESS by TCRdb, which kept in-frame rearrangements only. Such tables lose some clones; where checked, under half of the loss comes from unresolved V genes, and the rest has no known cause. That table is the source of V, J and clone size, and D and trimming were worked out from the DNA. The sample includes 95,000 to 150,000 clones, with around three quarters observed a single time. In total, the top ten clones hold 2.7% of the sample.

The sequence was collected from a middle-aged woman in good health and CMV-seropositive. The sequencing input was PBMCs. The chain couples TRBV6-1 to TRBJ2-2; no confident D gene assignment can be made. The CDR3 corresponds to CASSELRSSNTGELFF. The sequence in DNA is TGTGCCAGCAGTGAATTGAGAAGTTCGAACACCGGGGAGCTGTTTTTT.